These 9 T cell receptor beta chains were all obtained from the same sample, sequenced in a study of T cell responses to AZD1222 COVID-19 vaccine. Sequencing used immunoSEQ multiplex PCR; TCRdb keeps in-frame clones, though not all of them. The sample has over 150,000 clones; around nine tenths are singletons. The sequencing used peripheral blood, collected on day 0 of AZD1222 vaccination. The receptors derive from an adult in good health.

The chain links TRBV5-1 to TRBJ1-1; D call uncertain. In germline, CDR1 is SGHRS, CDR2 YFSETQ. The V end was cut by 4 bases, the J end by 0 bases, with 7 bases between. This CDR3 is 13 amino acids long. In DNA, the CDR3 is TGCGCCAGCAGCACCGAGGTGAACACTGAAGCTTTCTTT. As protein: CASSTEVNTEAFF.

The CDR3 is CASSFRQGGEKLFF. The CDR3 region has the DNA TGTGCCAGCAGCTTCCGACAGGGAGGTGAAAAACTGTTTTTT. This chain joins TRBV13 and TRBJ1-4, with 7 bases identical to TRBD1. Germline V gene data show CDR1 as PRHDT and CDR2 as FYEKMQ (reference sequence). CDR3 size: 14 residues. V lost 3 bases and J lost 7; bases outside the gene matches: 5.

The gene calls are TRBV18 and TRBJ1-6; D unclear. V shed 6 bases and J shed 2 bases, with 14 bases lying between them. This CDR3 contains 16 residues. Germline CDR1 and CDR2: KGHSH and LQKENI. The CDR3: CASSQDPITYNSPLHF. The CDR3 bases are TGTGCCAGCTCCCAGGATCCCATTACCTATAATTCACCCCTCCACTTT.

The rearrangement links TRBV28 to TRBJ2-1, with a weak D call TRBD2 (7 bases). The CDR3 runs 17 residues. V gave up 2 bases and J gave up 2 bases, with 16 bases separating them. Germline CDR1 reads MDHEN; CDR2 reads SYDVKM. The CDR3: CASSLENGGRPYNEQFF. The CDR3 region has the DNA TGTGCCAGCAGTTTAGAAAACGGGGGGCGCCCCTACAATGAGCAGTTCTTC.

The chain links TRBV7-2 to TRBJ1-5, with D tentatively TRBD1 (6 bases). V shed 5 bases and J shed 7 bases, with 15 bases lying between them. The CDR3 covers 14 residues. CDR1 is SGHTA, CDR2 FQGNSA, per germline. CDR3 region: CASSPIQGWQPQHF. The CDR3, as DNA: TGTGCCAGCAGCCCTATTCAGGGGTGGCAGCCCCAGCATTTT.

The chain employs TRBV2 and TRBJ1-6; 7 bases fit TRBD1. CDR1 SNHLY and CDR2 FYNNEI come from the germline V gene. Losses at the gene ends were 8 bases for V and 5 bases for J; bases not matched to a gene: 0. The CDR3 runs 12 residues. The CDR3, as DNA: TGTGCCAGCGGGACAGATAATTCACCCCTCCACTTT. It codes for CASGTDNSPLHF.

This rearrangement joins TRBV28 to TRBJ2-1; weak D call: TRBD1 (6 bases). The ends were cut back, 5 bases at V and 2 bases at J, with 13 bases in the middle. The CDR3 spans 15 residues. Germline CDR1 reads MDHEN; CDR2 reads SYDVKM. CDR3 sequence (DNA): TGTGCCAGCAGTGCTCCAGGGGACCCCTACAATGAGCAGTTCTTC. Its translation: CASSAPGDPYNEQFF.

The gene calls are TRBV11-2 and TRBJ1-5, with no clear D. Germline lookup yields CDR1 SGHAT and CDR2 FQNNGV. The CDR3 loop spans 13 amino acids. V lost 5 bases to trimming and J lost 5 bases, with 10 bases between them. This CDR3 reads CASSPSSHQPQHF. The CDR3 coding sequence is TGTGCCAGCAGCCCCTCCTCCCATCAGCCCCAGCATTTT.

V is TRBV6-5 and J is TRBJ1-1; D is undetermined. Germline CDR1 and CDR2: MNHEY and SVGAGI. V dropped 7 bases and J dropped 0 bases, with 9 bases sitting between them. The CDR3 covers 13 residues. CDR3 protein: CASTGGLNTEAFF. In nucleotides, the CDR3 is TGTGCCAGCACGGGCGGGTTGAACACTGAAGCTTTCTTT.